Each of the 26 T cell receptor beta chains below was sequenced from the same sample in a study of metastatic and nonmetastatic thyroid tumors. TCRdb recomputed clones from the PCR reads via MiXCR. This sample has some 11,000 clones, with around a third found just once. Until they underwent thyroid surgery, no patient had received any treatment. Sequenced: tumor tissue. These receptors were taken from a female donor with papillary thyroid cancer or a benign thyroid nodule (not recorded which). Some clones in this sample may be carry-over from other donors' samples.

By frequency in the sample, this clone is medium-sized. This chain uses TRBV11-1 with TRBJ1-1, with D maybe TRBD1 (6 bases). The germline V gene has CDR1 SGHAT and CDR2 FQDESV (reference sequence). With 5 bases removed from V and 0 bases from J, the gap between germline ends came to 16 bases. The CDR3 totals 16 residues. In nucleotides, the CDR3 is TGTGCCAGCAGCCTCGGACAGATGGGAATGAACACTGAAGCTTTCTTT. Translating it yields CASSLGQMGMNTEAFF.

CDR3 sequence (DNA): TGCGCCAGCAGCCCATCGAGTACCGGGGAGCTGTTTTTT. It codes for CASSPSSTGELFF. This chain connects TRBV5-1 to TRBJ2-2; D not resolved. Trimming removed 4 bases from V and 5 bases from J, with 9 bases in between. Germline assignment: CDR1 SGHRS and CDR2 YFSETQ. The CDR3 loop spans 13 amino acids. The whole variable domain, remainder taken from reference TRBV5-1 and TRBJ2-2, is KAGVTQTPRYLIKTRGQQVTLSCSPISGHRSVSWYQQTPGQGLQFLFEYFSETQRNKGNFPGRFSGRQFSNSRSEMNVSTLELGDSALYLCASSPSSTGELFFGEGSRLTVL.

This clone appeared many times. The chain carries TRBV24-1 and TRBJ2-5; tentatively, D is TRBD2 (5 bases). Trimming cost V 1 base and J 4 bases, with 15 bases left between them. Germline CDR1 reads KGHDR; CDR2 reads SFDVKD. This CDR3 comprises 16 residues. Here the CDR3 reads CATSDFTERGLETQYF. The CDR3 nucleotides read TGTGCCACCAGTGATTTTACAGAAAGAGGGCTAGAGACCCAGTACTTC.

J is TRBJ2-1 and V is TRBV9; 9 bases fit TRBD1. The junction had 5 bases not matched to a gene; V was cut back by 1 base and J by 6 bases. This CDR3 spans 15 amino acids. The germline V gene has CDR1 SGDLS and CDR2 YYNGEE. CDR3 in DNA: TGTGCCAGCAGCGTAACCGGGACAGGGACCAATGAGCAGTTCTTC. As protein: CASSVTGTGTNEQFF.

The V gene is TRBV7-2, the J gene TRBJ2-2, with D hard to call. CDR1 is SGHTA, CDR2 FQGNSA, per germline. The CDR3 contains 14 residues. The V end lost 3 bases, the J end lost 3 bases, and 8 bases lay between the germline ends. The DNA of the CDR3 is TGTGCCAGCAGCTTGGCCTTGGACACCGGGGAGCTGTTTTTT. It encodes CASSLALDTGELFF.

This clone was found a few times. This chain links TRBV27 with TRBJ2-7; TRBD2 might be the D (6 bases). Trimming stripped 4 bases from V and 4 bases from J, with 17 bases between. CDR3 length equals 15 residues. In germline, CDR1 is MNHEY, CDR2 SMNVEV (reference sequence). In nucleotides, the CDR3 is TGTGCCAGCAGTTCCCCAGGGACTTGGGGGTACGAGCAGTACTTC. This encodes CASSSPGTWGYEQYF.

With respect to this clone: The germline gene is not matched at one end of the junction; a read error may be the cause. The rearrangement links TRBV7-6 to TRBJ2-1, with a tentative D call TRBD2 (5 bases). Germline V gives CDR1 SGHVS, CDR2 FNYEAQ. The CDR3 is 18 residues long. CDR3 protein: CASSLEPGSFGRDNEQFF. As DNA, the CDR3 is TGTGCTAGCAGCTTAGAACCGGGGTCATTCGGCCGGGACAATGAGCAGTTCTTC.

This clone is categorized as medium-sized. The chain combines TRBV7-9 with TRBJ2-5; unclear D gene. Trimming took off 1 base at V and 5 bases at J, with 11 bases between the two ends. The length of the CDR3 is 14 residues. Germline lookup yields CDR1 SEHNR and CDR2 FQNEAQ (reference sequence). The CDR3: CASSLEGPRETQYF. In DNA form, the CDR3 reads TGTGCCAGCAGCTTAGAAGGACCCAGGGAGACCCAGTACTTC.

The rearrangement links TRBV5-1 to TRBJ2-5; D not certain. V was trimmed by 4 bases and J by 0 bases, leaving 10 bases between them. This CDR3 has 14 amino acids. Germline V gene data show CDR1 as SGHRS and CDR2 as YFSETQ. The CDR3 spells CASSPRHHQETQYF. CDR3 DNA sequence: TGCGCCAGCAGCCCCCGACATCACCAAGAGACCCAGTACTTC.

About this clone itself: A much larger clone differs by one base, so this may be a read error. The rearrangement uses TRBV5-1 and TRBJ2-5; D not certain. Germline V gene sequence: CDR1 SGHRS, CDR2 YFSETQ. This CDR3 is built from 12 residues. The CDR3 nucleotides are TGCGCCAGCAGCTCTGACTTAGAGATCCAGTACTTC. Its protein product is CASSSDLEIQYF.

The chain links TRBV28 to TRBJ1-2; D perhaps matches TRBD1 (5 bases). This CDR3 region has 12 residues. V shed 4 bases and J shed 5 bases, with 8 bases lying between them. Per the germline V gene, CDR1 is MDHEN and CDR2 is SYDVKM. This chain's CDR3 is CASSSDTYGYTF. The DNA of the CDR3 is TGTGCCAGCAGTTCGGACACTTATGGCTACACCTTC.

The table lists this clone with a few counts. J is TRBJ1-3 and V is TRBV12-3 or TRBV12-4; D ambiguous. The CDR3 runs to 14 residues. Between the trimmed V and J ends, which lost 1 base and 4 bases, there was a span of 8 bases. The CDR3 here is CASSLGHFGNTIYF. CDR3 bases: TGTGCCAGCAGTTTAGGGCACTTCGGAAACACCATATATTTT.

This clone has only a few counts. CDR3 in amino acids: CASRHQNYEQYF. The CDR3 bases are TGTGCCAGCAGACATCAAAACTACGAGCAGTACTTC. V gene TRBV27 combines with J gene TRBJ2-7; D unresolved. Trimming shortened V by 6 bases and J by 3 bases, and 9 bases separated the two germline ends. Germline V gene sequence: CDR1 MNHEY, CDR2 SMNVEV (reference sequence). This CDR3 comprises 12 residues.

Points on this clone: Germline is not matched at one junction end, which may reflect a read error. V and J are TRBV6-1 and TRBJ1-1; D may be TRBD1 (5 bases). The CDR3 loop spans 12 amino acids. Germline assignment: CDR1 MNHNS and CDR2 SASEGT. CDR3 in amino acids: CASSSGTGEAFF. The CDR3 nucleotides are TGTGCCAGCAGTAGCGGGACCGGGGAAGCCTTCTTT.

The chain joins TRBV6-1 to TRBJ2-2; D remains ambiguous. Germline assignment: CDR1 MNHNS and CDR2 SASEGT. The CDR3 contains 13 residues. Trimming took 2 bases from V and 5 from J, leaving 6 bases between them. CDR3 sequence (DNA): TGTGCCAGCAGTGAACAGCATACCGGGGAGCTGTTTTTT. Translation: CASSEQHTGELFF.

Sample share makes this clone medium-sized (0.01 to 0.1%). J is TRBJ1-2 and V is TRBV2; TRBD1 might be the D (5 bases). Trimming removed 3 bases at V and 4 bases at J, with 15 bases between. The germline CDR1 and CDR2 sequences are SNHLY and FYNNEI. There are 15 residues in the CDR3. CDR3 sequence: CASSEGVGKVYGYTF. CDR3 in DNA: TGTGCCAGCAGTGAGGGGGTGGGGAAGGTCTATGGCTACACCTTC.

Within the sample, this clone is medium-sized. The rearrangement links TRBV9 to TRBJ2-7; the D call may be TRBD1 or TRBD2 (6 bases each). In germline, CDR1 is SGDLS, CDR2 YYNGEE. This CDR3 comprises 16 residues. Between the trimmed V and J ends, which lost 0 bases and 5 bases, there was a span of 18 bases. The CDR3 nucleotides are TGTGCCAGCAGCGTAGGGGGGGCTAGCGCCTTCAACGAGCAGTACTTC. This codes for CASSVGGASAFNEQYF.

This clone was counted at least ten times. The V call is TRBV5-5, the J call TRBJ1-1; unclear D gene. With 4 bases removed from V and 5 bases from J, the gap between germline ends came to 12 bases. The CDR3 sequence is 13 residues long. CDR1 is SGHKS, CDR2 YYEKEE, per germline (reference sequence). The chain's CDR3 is CASSINTITEAFF. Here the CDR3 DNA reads TGTGCCAGCAGCATCAACACAATAACTGAAGCTTTCTTT.

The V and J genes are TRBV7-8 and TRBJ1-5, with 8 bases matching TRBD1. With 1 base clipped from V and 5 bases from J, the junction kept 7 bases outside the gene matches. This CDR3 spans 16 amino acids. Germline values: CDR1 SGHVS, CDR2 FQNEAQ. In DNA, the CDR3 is TGTGCCAGCAGCTTAGGGGGACAGGTGGGGCATCAGCCCCAGCATTTT. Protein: CASSLGGQVGHQPQHF.

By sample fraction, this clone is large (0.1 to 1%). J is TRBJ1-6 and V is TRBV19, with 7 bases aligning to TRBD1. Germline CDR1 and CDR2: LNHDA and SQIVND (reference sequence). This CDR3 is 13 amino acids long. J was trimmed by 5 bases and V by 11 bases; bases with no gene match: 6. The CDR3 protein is CAAGGQHNSPLHF. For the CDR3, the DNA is TGTGCCGCTGGGGGACAGCATAATTCACCCCTCCACTTT.

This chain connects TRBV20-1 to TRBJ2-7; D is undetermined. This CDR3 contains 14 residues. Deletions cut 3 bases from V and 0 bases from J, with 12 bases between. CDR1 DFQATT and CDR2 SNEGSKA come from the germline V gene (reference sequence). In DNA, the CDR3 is TGCAGTGCTAGTTTCCCAGACATCTCCTACGAGCAGTACTTC. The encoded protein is CSASFPDISYEQYF.

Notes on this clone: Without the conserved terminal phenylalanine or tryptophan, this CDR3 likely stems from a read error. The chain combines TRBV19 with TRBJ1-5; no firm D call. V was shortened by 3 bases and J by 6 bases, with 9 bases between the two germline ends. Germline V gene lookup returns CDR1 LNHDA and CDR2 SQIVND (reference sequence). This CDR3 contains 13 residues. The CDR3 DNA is TGTGCCAGTAGTATGATGGTGTGTCAGCCCCAGCATTCT. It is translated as CASSMMVCQPQHS.

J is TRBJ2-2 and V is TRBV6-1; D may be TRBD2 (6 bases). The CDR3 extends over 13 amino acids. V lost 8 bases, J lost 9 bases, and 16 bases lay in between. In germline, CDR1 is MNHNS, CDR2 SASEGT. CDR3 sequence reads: CASRLGGIRELFF. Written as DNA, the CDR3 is TGTGCCAGCCGACTTGGGGGGATCAGGGAGCTGTTTTTT.

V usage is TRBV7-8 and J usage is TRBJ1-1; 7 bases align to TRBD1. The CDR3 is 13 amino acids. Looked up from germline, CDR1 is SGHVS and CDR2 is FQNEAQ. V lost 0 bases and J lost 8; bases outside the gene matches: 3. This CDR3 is CASSLAKQGEAFF. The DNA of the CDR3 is TGTGCCAGCAGCTTAGCAAAACAGGGGGAAGCTTTCTTT.

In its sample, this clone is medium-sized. Here the CDR3 DNA reads TGTGCCAGCAGTGAAGATTCGGCAGTTTACGAGCAGTACTTC. Protein product: CASSEDSAVYEQYF. The chain recombines TRBV2 with TRBJ2-7; D ambiguous. V lost 1 base, J lost 4 bases, and 11 bases lay in between. This CDR3 contains 14 residues. Germline V gene lookup returns CDR1 SNHLY and CDR2 FYNNEI.

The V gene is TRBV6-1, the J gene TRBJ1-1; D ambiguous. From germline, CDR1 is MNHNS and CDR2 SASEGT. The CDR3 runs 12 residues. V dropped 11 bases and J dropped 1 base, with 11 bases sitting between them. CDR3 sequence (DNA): TGTGCCGCCTCGGGTGAGAACACTGAAGCTTTCTTT. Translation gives CAASGENTEAFF.